Listed here is a single T cell receptor beta chain. The antigen is unknown. The sample has other DNA sequences that encode this CDR3 too. This record belongs to a study of shared clonotypes between healthy human individuals. Overall study: CD4 naive and CD4 memory each took three plates per donor, while CD8 naive took two and CD8 memory one.

The CDR3 loop spans 13 amino acids. The trim removed 3 bases at V and 3 bases at J, leaving 0 bases unmatched. Germline V gene data show CDR1 as SGHRS and CDR2 as YFSETQ. The method was immunoSEQ multiplex PCR; TCRdb's version includes in-frame clones alone and lacks a portion of them. The sample contains 400,000 or so clones, around 96% of which appear only once. Study findings and constraints: Estimated richness values were generally larger in naive subsets than in memory subsets. The study found about 5% of naive CD4 clonotypes shared across a few donors.

This sequence joins TRBV5-1 and TRBJ2-7, with TRBD2 matching 10 bases. The sample was memory CD8+ T cells sorted from blood. Indicated subset: CD45RO+ cells pooled with CCR7-negative TemRA cells. This TCR was sampled from a man aged 25 to 40 in good health. The CDR3 bases are TGCGCCAGCAGCTCTAGCGGGAGCTACGAGCAGTACTTC. It is translated as CASSSSGSYEQYF.